This entry lists 10 T cell receptor beta chains sequenced from one sample in a study of blood T cell repertoires in COVID-19 (TCRdb year 2020). Receptors were amplified or captured by the immunoSEQ multiplex PCR assay. TCRdb stores this immuneACCESS table with in-frame sequences only. Part of the clones is absent; in the studies checked, under half of the shortfall reflects unresolved V genes, and no reason is known for the rest. The sample table contains 150,000 or so clones; only one count was recorded for 80% to 90% of them. The top ten constitute 10% to 15% of the sample. Sequenced input: peripheral blood. These receptor sequences come from a young man with COVID-19, enrolled during active disease.

J is TRBJ2-7 and V is TRBV7-9; D possibly corresponds to TRBD2 (7 bases). Germline loops: CDR1 SEHNR, CDR2 FQNEAQ (reference sequence). This CDR3 contains 14 residues. Trimming removed 1 base at V and 6 bases at J, with 13 bases between. The CDR3 here is CASSLVGGRAEQYF. The CDR3 DNA is TGTGCCAGCAGCTTAGTCGGGGGGCGGGCCGAGCAGTACTTC.

This clone was recorded at least ten times. The rearrangement uses TRBV6-4 and TRBJ2-2; TRBD2 aligns across 12 bases. The CDR3 is 22 amino acids. The germline V gene encodes CDR1 MRHNA and CDR2 SNTAGT. J gave up 0 bases and V 2 bases, and 16 bases lay outside the gene matches. The CDR3 nucleotides read TGTGCCAGCAGTGACCTAGCGGGAGGGCTCTTGGGTTCGTTATCGAACACCGGGGAGCTGTTTTTT. This gives the protein CASSDLAGGLLGSLSNTGELFF.

V usage is TRBV30 and J usage is TRBJ2-5, with D maybe TRBD2 (5 bases). Germline V gene lookup returns CDR1 GTSNPN and CDR2 SVGIG (reference sequence). The CDR3 consists of 14 residues. V lost 1 base to trimming and J lost 5 bases, with 14 bases between them. CDR3 amino acids: CAWSDMTRGETQYF. The CDR3 DNA reads TGTGCCTGGAGTGATATGACACGCGGGGAGACCCAGTACTTC.

J is TRBJ1-2 and V is TRBV28, with D perhaps TRBD1 (6 bases). Germline CDR1 MDHEN, CDR2 SYDVKM. The CDR3 covers 14 residues. Trimming pared 4 bases from V and 0 bases from J, leaving 9 bases between. The DNA for the CDR3 is TGTGCCAGCAGTTACAGGGAAGCTAACTATGGCTACACCTTC. Translated: CASSYREANYGYTF.

V is TRBV11-2 and J is TRBJ2-1; 8 nucleotides line up with TRBD2. Per germline, CDR1 SGHAT and CDR2 FQNNGV. Trimming at V came to 1 base and at J to 4 bases, leaving 3 bases not matched to a gene. The CDR3 totals 15 residues. CDR3 sequence: CASSLGLANYNEQFF. CDR3 sequence (DNA): TGTGCCAGCAGCTTAGGACTAGCGAATTACAATGAGCAGTTCTTC.

The rearrangement uses TRBV5-1 and TRBJ2-2; maybe TRBD2 (6 bases). This CDR3 contains 16 residues. The germline CDR1 and CDR2 sequences are SGHRS and YFSETQ. The V end was cut by 4 bases, the J end by 6 bases, with 19 bases between. The DNA for the CDR3 is TGCGCCAGCAGCCCCAGGGTTCTGGAGGGGTCCGGGGAGCTGTTTTTT. It is translated as CASSPRVLEGSGELFF.

V gene TRBV4-2 combines with J gene TRBJ2-2, with TRBD1 matching over 8 bases. CDR3 length: 16 amino acids. V dropped 1 base and J dropped 6; count of bases not matched to a gene: 7. Germline CDR1 reads LGHNA; CDR2 reads YNFKEQ. CDR3 region: CASSQARGLGAGELFF. CDR3 in DNA: TGTGCCAGCAGCCAAGCCAGGGGGCTGGGGGCCGGGGAGCTGTTTTTT.

This chain uses TRBV2 with TRBJ1-2, with D tentatively TRBD1 (5 bases). This CDR3 spans 13 amino acids. CDR1 SNHLY and CDR2 FYNNEI come from the germline V gene. Deletions cut 8 bases from V and 8 bases from J, with 18 bases between. The CDR3 is CASLGPDTGGYTF. The DNA for the CDR3 is TGTGCCAGCCTTGGGCCGGACACAGGCGGCTACACCTTC.

This rearrangement joins TRBV6-1 to TRBJ2-7, with D possibly TRBD2 on 6 matching bases. The CDR3 sequence is 13 residues long. V was cut by 0 bases and J by 13 bases, with 16 bases left in between. Germline CDR1 MNHNS, CDR2 SASEGT. For the CDR3, the DNA is TGTGCCAGCAGTGAAGCGCCGGGGACTCATTTCTACTTC. Protein sequence: CASSEAPGTHFYF.

The rearrangement links TRBV28 to TRBJ1-2, with 9 bases that match TRBD1. Germline-derived CDR1 and CDR2 are MDHEN and SYDVKM. The CDR3 is 16 amino acids. V trimming: 5 bases; J trimming: 4 bases; junction bases outside the gene matches: 11. The CDR3 sequence is CASSPGQGSDLYGYTF. In nucleotides, the CDR3 is TGTGCCAGCAGTCCGGGACAGGGATCAGACCTCTATGGCTACACCTTC.